This T cell receptor beta chain was recorded in a study of graft-versus-host responses after intestinal transplantation. Whole-study findings and limits: Among circulating GvH clones, peak levels were associated with early post-transplant declines in HvG clones.

Profiled with immunoSEQ multiplex PCR; TCRdb holds only in-frame clones, not every one. This sample carries 35,000 to 45,000 clones, 75% to 95% of them seen once, and the ten largest clones take approximately 4.4%. Turning to this clone: Its antigen is still unknown.

This CDR3 has 17 amino acids. Germline V gene lookup returns CDR1 LGHNA and CDR2 YSLEER. J lost 4 bases, V lost 4 bases, and 10 bases had no gene match. This TCR was sampled from a human patient who received an intestinal transplant, so some T cells may come from the graft donor. The rearrangement joins TRBV4-3 to TRBJ2-2; 9 positions match TRBD2. Specimen: PBMCs, collected 524 days after transplant. CDR3 amino acids: CASSPWPGLASTGELFF. DNA of the CDR3: TGCGCCAGCAGCCCTTGGCCGGGACTAGCATCCACCGGGGAGCTGTTTTTT.